Described below is a single T cell receptor (beta chain) sequence and its context. Its antigen remains unidentified. Assay used: immunoSEQ multiplex PCR; TCRdb lists only in-frame clones, some missing. The data contain around 45,000 clones, around 90% of them seen just once; the ten biggest clones take up 2% to 2.5%. This specimen comes from a study of graft-versus-host responses after intestinal transplantation. Study results and caveats: Early after transplant, HvG declines were associated with peak levels of circulating GvH clones. The authors found GvH clones in recipient marrow, some appearing first in ileum or blood.

The CDR3 sequence is 14 residues long. Trimming shortened V by 3 bases and J by 3 bases, and 11 bases separated the two germline ends. Germline CDR1 is LNHDA and CDR2 is SQIVND (reference sequence). The receptor was derived from a human donor who was the organ donor for an intestinal transplant. This material consisted of unstimulated CD4+ T cells sorted from spleen or lymph node cells, taken before transplant. The V gene is TRBV19, the J gene TRBJ1-2; D is undetermined. CDR3 DNA sequence: TGTGCCAGTAGTATGGCGGGAGGGCACTATGGCTACACCTTC. It codes for CASSMAGGHYGYTF.